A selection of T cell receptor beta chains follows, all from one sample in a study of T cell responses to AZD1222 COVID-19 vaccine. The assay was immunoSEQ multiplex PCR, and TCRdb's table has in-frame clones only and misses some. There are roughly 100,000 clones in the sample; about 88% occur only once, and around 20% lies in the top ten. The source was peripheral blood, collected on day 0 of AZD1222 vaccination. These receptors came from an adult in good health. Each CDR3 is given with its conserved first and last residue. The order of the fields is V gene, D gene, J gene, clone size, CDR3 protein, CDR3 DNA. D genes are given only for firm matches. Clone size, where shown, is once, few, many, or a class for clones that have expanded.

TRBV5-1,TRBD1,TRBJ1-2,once,CASSPDRGVYGYTF,TGCGCCAGCAGCCCGGACAGGGGAGTGTATGGCTACACCTTC
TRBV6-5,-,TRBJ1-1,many,CASSYGLGFDTEAFF,TGTGCCAGCAGTTACGGCCTGGGGTTCGACACTGAAGCTTTCTTT
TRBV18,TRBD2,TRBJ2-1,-,CASSLGRAGDYNEQFF,TGTGCCAGCTCCCTCGGCCGAGCGGGGGATTACAATGAGCAGTTCTTC
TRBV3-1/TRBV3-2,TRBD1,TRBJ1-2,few,CASSQGAGGHYGYTF,TGTGCCAGCAGCCAAGGGGCAGGGGGACACTATGGCTACACCTTC
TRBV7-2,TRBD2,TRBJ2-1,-,CASSFLAGTSGDLTDEQFF,TGTGCCAGCAGCTTCCTCGCCGGGACTAGCGGAGATCTGACGGATGAGCAGTTCTTC
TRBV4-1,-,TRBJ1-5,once,CASSQGVGQPQHF,TGCGCCAGCAGCCAAGGCGTAGGACAGCCCCAGCATTTT
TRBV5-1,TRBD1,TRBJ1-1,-,CASSSYFTDRTNTEAFF,TGCGCCAGCAGCTCTTACTTCACGGACAGGACTAACACTGAAGCTTTCTTT
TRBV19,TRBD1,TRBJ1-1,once,CASSSRRDRGNTEAFF,TGTGCCAGTAGTTCTCGGCGGGACAGGGGGAACACTGAAGCTTTCTTT
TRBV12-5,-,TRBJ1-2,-,CASGLLTHGYGYTF,TGTGCTAGTGGTTTGTTAACCCATGGCTATGGCTACACCTTC
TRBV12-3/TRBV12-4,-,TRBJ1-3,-,CASNLDSRNTIYF,TGTGCCAGCAACCTGGACAGTCGAAACACCATATATTTT
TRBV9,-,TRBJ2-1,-,CASSVGGGPGNEQFF,TGTGCCAGCAGCGTAGGTGGGGGGCCCGGCAATGAGCAGTTCTTC
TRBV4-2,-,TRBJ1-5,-,CASSQKRQGNQPQHF,TGTGCCAGCAGCCAAAAACGACAGGGCAATCAGCCCCAGCATTTT
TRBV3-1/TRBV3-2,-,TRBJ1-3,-,CASSQMGSGGSLTIYF,TGTGCCAGCAGCCAGATGGGGTCAGGAGGATCCTTAACCATATATTTT
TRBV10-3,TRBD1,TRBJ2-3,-,CAISGQGSTDTQYF,TGTGCCATCAGTGGACAGGGGAGCACAGATACGCAGTATTTT
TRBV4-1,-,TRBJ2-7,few,CASSQDEAYEQYF,TGCGCCAGCAGCCAAGACGAAGCCTACGAGCAGTACTTC
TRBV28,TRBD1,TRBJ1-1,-,CASSPPTGGVTEAFF,TGTGCCAGCAGTCCCCCGACAGGGGGCGTGACTGAAGCTTTCTTT
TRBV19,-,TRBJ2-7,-,CASSQLGTARAYEQYF,TGTGCCAGTAGTCAACTCGGGACCGCAAGGGCCTACGAGCAGTACTTC
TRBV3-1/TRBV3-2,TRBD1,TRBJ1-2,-,CASSQGQTYGYTF,TGTGCCAGCAGCCAGGGACAGACCTATGGCTACACCTTC
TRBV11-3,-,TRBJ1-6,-,CASSKGYIIGDGPNSPLHF,TGTGCCAGCAGTAAGGGGTATATAATCGGGGACGGACCTAATTCACCCCTCCACTTT
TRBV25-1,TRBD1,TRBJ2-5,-,CASSELDREEETQYF,TGTGCCAGCAGTGAATTGGACAGGGAGGAGGAGACCCAGTACTTC
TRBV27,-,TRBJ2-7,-,CASSLMGTAGAEQYF,TGTGCCAGCAGTTTGATGGGGACGGCCGGGGCCGAGCAGTACTTC
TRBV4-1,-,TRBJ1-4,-,CASGQGGGRLSEKLFF,TGCGCCAGCGGCCAAGGAGGAGGCAGATTATCTGAAAAACTGTTTTTT